The present TCR beta chain was sequenced within a study of Tregs in tolerant kidney transplant recipients. Study-level points and caveats: Few patients were studied, so findings need validation in larger groups. Tregs expanded with activated donor B cells seemed most donor-specific.

V was cut by 2 bases and J by 5 bases, with 11 bases left in between. The CDR3 extends over 14 amino acids. Germline CDR1 and CDR2: SGHDT and YYEEEE. Unstimulated Tregs (CD4+CD25+CD127-) and CD4+CD25- non-Tregs were sorted from PBMCs. Sequencing used immunoSEQ multiplex PCR; TCRdb keeps in-frame clones, though not all of them. Its table records fewer than 55,000 clones. Details on this clone: Antigen: not known. The read ends 3 residues early relative to the CDR3; the germline J gene fills the gap.

This receptor was identified in a human donor who received a combined kidney and bone marrow transplant. The chain employs TRBV5-6 and TRBJ1-3, with D possibly TRBD1 on 5 matching bases. The source material was CD4+ T cells from blood, sampled before the transplant. The sequenced CDR3 bases are TGTGCCAGCAGCTTAGGGGTTTCCCGAAACACC. Protein sequence: CASSLGVSRNT. The whole CDR3 reads CASSLGVSRNTIYF.